This record covers a single T cell receptor beta chain. Its antigen is not identified. This sample is drawn from a study of cytomegalovirus exposure and HLA in healthy donors. As for the study in general: As an earlier analysis found, some 170 million T cells yielded 117 million unique TCR beta sequences.

Overall study findings and caveats: The authors assumed roughly uniform sequencing depth across donors for presence/absence analyses.

Use of 60 Vbeta and 13 Jbeta primers characterized the PCR. Some clones are missing from TCRdb's copy, which holds only in-frame ones; the method was immunoSEQ multiplex PCR. The sample has about 200,000 clones; 82% are singletons. V trimming: 5 bases; J trimming: 8 bases; junction bases outside the gene matches: 11. CDR3 length equals 15 residues. Germline V gives CDR1 SEHNR, CDR2 FQNEAQ (reference sequence). Healthy bone marrow donors made up the donors. The TCR comes from a boy between 2 and 10 years old in good health and CMV-seronegative. The rearrangement joins TRBV7-9 to TRBJ1-1, with 10 bases identical to TRBD1. The sample comprised PBMCs. CDR3 residues: CASSQRQGAQAEAFF. The CDR3, as DNA: TGTGCCAGCAGCCAGCGACAGGGGGCCCAGGCGGAAGCTTTCTTT.